Only one count was recorded for the clone carrying this T cell receptor beta chain. These data originate in a study of prognosis after radiotherapy for stage I lung cancer. Germline V CDR1 and CDR2: SEHNR, FQNEAQ (reference sequence). This CDR3 is built from 14 residues. The V and J ends lost 5 bases and 6 bases, in that order; junction bases with no gene match: 8. Multiplex PCR, run in two rounds, amplified TCR beta CDR3 from genomic DNA. The first PCR round targeted every TRBV and TRBJ gene with specific primers. Using its own MiXCR run on the multiplex PCR reads, TCRdb lists one record per CDR3 protein. The table shows around 20,000 distinct CDR3 sequences, with 44% occurring only once.

V is TRBV7-9 and J is TRBJ2-3, with 7 bases that match TRBD1. The receptor comes from a donor over 45 with non-small cell lung cancer. The source was PBMCs, collected before or after stereotactic body radiation therapy (not recorded which). The DNA of the CDR3 is TGTGCCAGCAGCCCGGGGACAGTAACGGATACGCAGTATTTT. It yields the protein CASSPGTVTDTQYF.